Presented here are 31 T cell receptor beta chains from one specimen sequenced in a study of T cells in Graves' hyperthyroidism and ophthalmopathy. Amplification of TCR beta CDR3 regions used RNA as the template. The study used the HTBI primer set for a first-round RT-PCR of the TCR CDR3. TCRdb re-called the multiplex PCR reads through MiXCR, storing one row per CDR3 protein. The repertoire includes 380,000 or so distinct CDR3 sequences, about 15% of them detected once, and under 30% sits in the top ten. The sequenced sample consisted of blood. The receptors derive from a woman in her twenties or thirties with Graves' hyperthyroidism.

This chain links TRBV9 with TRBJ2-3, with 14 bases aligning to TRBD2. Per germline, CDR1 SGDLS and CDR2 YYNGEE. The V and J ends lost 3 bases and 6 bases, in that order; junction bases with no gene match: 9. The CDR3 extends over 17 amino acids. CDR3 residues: CASSAPRLAGGPDTQYF. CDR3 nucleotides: TGTGCCAGCAGCGCTCCGCGACTAGCGGGAGGGCCGGATACGCAGTATTTT.

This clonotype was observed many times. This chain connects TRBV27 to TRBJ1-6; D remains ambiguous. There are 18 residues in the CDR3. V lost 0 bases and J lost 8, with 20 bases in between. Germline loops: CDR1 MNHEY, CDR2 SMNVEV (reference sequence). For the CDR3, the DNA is TGTGCCAGCAGTTTATCAAACCTTTATCCGCCTAGAGATTCACCCCTCCACTTT. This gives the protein CASSLSNLYPPRDSPLHF.

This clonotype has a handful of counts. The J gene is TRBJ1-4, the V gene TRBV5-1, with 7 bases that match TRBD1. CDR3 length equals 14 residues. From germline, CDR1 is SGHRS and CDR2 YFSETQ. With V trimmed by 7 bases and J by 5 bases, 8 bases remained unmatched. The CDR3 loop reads CASRPGQQNEKLFF. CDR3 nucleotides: TGCGCCAGCCGTCCGGGACAGCAAAATGAAAAACTGTTTTTT.

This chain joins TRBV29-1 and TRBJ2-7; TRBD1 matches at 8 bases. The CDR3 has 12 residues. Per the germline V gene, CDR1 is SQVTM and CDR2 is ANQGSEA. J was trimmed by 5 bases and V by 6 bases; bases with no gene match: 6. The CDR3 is CSVLDRANEQYF. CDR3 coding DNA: TGCAGCGTCCTGGACAGGGCCAACGAGCAGTACTTC.

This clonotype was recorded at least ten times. CDR3 nucleotide sequence: TGTGCCAGCAAACCCGGGACGGCGTACACGAGTGCCACCATATATTTT. It translates to CASKPGTAYTSATIYF. The rearrangement uses TRBV28 and TRBJ1-3; perhaps TRBD1 as D (5 bases). There are 16 residues in the CDR3. Per germline, CDR1 MDHEN and CDR2 SYDVKM. V was shortened by 7 bases and J by 9 bases, with 25 bases between the two germline ends.

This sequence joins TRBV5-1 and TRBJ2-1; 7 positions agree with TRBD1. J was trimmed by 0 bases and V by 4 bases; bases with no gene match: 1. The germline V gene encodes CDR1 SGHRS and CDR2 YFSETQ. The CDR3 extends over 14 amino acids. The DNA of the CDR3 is TGCGCCAGCAGCGGGGACAGCTCCTACAATGAGCAGTTCTTC. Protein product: CASSGDSSYNEQFF.

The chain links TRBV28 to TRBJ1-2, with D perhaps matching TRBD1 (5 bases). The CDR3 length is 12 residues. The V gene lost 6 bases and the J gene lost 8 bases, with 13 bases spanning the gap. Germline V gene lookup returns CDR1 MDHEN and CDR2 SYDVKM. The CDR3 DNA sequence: TGTGCCAGCAGCCTCCCAGGGTGGGGCTACACCTTC. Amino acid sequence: CASSLPGWGYTF.

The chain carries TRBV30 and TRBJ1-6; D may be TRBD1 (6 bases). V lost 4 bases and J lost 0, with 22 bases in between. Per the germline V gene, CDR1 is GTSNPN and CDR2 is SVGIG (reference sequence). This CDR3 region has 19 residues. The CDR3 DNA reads TGTGCCTGGAATCCGCGGGGGGCAGGCCTAAGCTCCTATAATTCACCCCTCCACTTT. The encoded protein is CAWNPRGAGLSSYNSPLHF. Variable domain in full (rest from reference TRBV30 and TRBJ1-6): SQTIHQWPATLVQPVGSPLSLECTVEGTSNPNLYWYRQAAGRGLQLLFYSVGIGQISSEVPQNLSASRPQDRQFILSSKKLLLSDSGFYLCAWNPRGAGLSSYNSPLHFGNGTRLTVT.

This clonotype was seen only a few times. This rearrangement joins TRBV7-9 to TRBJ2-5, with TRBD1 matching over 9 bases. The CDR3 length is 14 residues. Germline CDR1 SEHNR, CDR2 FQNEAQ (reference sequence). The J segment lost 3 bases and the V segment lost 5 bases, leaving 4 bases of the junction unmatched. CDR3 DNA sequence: TGTGCCAGCAGCACCCGGGACAGGGAAGAGACCCAGTACTTC. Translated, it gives CASSTRDREETQYF. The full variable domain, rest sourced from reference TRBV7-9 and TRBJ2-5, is DTGVSQNPRHKITKRGQNVTFRCDPISEHNRLYWYRQTLGQGPEFLTYFQNEAQLEKSRLLSDRFSAERPKGSFSTLEIQRTEQGDSAMYLCASSTRDREETQYFGPGTRLLVL.

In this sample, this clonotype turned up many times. The CDR3 reads CASSLDRGSHTEAFF. The CDR3 DNA reads as TGTGCCAGCAGCCTAGATCGGGGTTCTCACACTGAAGCTTTCTTT. The chain links TRBV4-2 to TRBJ1-1; no clear D gene. Germline-derived CDR1 and CDR2 are LGHNA and YNFKEQ. The V end lost 4 bases, the J end lost 3 bases, and 15 bases lay between the germline ends. CDR3 length: 15 amino acids.

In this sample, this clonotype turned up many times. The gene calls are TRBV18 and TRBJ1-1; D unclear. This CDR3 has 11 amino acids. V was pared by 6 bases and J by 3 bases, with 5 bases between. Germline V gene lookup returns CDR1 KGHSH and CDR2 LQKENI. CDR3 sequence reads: CASSSDTEAFF. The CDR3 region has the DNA TGTGCCAGCTCTTCAGACACTGAAGCTTTCTTT.

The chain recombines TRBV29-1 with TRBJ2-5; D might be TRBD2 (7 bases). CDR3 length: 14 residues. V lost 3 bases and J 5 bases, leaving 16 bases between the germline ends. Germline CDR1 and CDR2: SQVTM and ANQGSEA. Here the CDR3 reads CSVEGGGGGETQYF. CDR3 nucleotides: TGCAGCGTTGAGGGGGGAGGGGGGGGCGAGACCCAGTACTTC. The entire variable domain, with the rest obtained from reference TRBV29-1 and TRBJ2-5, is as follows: SAVISQKPSRDICQRGTSLTIQCQVDSQVTMMFWYRQQPGQSLTLIATANQGSEATYESGFVIDKFPISRPNLTFSTLTVSNMSPEDSSIYLCSVEGGGGGETQYFGPGTRLLVL.

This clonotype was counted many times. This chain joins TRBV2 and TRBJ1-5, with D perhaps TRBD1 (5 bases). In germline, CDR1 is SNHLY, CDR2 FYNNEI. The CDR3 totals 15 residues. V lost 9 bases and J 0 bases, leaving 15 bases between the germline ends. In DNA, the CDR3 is TGTGCCAGTAGATCGCTCGACAGTAGCAATCAGCCCCAGCATTTT. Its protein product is CASRSLDSSNQPQHF.

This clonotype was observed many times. CDR3 bases: TGTGCCAGCAGCCCAACGGGACAGGCGGGCATTCAGTACTTC. Translated: CASSPTGQAGIQYF. The V and J genes are TRBV11-2 and TRBJ2-4; 8 nucleotides align to TRBD1. The CDR3 covers 14 residues. CDR1 SGHAT and CDR2 FQNNGV come from the germline V gene. Trimming took 5 bases from V and 9 from J; bases not matched to a gene: 9.

The CDR3 here is CASSDFGSSYNEQFF. In DNA form, the CDR3 reads TGTGCCAGCAGTGATTTTGGAAGCTCCTACAATGAGCAGTTCTTC. The gene calls are TRBV6-1 and TRBJ2-1, with unresolved D. Germline CDR1 reads MNHNS; CDR2 reads SASEGT. There are 15 residues in the CDR3. V was shortened by 3 bases and J by 0 bases, with 9 bases between the two germline ends.

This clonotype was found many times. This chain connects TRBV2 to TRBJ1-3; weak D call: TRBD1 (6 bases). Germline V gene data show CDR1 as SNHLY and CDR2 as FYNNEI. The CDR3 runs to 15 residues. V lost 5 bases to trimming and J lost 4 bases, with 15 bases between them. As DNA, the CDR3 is TGTGCCAGCAGTCCCTTGGGGGGCGCGGGAAACACCATATATTTT. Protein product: CASSPLGGAGNTIYF.

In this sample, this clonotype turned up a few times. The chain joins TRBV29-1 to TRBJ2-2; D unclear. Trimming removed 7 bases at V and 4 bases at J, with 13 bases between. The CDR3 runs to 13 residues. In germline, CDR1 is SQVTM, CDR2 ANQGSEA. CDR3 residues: CSAEQVSTGELFF. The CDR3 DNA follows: TGCAGCGCCGAGCAGGTCAGCACCGGGGAGCTGTTTTTT.

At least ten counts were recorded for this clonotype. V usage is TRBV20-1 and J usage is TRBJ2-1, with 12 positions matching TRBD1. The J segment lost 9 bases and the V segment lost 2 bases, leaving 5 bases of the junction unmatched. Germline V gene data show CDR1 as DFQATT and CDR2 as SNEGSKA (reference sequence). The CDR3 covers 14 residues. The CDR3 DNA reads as TGCAGTGCTAGATGGGACAGGGGGCTGGGTGAGCAGTTCTTC. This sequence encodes CSARWDRGLGEQFF.

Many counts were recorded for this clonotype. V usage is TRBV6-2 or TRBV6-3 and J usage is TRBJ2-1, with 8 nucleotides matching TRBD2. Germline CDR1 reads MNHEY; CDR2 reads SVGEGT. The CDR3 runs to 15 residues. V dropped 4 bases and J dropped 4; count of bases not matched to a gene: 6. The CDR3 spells CASSSPGLGYNEQFF. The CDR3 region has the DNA TGTGCCAGCAGTTCGCCGGGACTAGGATACAATGAGCAGTTCTTC.

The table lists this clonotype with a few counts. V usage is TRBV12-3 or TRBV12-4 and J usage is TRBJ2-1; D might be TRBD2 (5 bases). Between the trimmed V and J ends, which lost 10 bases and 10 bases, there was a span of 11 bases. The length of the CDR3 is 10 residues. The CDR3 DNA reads TGTGCCACGGGAATACGAGAGCAGTTCTTC. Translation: CATGIREQFF.

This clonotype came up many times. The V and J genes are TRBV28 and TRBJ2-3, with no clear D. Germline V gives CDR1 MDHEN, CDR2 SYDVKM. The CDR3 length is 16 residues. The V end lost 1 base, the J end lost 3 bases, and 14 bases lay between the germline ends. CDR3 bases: TGTGCCAGCAGTTTATCCCGGACGGGCCCGACAGATACGCAGTATTTT. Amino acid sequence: CASSLSRTGPTDTQYF. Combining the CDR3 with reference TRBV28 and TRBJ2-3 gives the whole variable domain DVKVTQSSRYLVKRTGEKVFLECVQDMDHENMFWYRQDPGLGLRLIYFSYDVKMKEKGDIPEGYSVSREKKERFSLILESASTNQTSMYLCASSLSRTGPTDTQYFGPGTRLTVL.

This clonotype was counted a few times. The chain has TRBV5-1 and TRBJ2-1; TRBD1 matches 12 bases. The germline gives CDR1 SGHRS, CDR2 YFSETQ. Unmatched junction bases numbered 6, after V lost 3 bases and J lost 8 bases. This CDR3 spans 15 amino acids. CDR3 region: CASSSGTGGLDEQFF. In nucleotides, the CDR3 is TGCGCCAGCAGCTCCGGGACAGGGGGCTTAGATGAGCAGTTCTTC.

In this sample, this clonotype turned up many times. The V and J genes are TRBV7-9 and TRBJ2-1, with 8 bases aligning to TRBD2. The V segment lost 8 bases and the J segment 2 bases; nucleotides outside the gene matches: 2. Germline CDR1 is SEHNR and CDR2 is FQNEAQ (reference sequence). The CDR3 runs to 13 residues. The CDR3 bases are TGTGCCAGCGCAGCGGGGGCCTACAATGAGCAGTTCTTC. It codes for CASAAGAYNEQFF.

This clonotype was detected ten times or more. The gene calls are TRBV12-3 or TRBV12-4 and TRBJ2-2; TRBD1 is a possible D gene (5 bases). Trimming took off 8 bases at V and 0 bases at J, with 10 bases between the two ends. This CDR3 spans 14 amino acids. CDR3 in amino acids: CASLGHANTGELFF. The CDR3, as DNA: TGTGCCAGCTTAGGACATGCGAACACCGGGGAGCTGTTTTTT.

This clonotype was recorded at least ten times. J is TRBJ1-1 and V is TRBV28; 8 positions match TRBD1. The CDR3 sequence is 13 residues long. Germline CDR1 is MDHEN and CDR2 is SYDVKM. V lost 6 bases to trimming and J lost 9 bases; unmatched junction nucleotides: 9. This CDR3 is CASSPTGQGKAFF. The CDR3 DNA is TGTGCCAGCAGCCCCACAGGACAGGGAAAAGCTTTCTTT. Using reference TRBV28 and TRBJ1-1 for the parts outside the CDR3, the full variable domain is DVKVTQSSRYLVKRTGEKVFLECVQDMDHENMFWYRQDPGLGLRLIYFSYDVKMKEKGDIPEGYSVSREKKERFSLILESASTNQTSMYLCASSPTGQGKAFFGQGTRLTVV.

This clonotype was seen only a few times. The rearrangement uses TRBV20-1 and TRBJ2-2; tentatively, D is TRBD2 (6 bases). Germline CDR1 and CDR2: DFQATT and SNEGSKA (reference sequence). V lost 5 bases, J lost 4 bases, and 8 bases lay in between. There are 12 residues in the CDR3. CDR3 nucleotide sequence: TGCAGTGCTGGGGGGACCACCGGGGAGCTGTTTTTT. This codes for CSAGGTTGELFF.

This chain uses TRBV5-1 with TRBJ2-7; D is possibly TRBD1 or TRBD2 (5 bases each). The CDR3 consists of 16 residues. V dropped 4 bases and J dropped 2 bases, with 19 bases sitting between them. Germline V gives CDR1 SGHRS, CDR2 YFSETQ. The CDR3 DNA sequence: TGCGCCAGCAGCAACACACGGGGCCCATATGCCTACGAGCAGTACTTC. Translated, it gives CASSNTRGPYAYEQYF. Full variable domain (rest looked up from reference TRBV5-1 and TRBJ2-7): KAGVTQTPRYLIKTRGQQVTLSCSPISGHRSVSWYQQTPGQGLQFLFEYFSETQRNKGNFPGRFSGRQFSNSRSEMNVSTLELGDSALYLCASSNTRGPYAYEQYFGPGTRLTVT.

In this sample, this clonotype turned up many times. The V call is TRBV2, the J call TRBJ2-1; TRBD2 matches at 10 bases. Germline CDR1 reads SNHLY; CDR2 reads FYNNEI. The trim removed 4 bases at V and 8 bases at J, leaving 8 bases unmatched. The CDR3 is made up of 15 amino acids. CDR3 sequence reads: CASSALAGPGDEQFF. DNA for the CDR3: TGTGCCAGCAGTGCACTAGCGGGACCGGGGGATGAGCAGTTCTTC.

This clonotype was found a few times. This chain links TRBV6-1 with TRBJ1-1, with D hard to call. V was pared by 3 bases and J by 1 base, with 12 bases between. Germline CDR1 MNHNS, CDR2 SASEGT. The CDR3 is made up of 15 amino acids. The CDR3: CASSDLRRKNTEAFF. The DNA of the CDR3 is TGTGCCAGCAGTGATCTTCGGAGAAAGAACACTGAAGCTTTCTTT.

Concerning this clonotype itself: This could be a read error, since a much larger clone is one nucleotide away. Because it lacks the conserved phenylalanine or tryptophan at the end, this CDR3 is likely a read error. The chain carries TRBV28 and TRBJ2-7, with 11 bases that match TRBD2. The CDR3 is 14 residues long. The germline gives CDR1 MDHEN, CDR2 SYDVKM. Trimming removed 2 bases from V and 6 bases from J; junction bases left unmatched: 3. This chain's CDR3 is CASSLTSGSSEQYL. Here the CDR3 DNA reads TGTGCCAGCAGTTTAACTAGCGGGAGCTCCGAGCAGTACCTC.

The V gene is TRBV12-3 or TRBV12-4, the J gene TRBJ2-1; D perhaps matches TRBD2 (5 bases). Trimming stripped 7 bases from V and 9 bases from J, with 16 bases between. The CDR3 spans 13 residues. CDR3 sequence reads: CASKFGPGGEQFF. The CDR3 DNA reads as TGTGCCAGCAAGTTCGGGCCCGGAGGTGAGCAGTTCTTC.